This T cell receptor (beta chain) was captured in a study of T cell responses to AZD1222 COVID-19 vaccine. Overall study: Second-dose recipients at about 4 or about 12 weeks were treated as one pooled group.

Using immunoSEQ multiplex PCR, the repertoire was profiled, and TCRdb retains in-frame clones only, with some absent. The data contain over 85,000 clones, about 90% of them singletons. Germline V lookup: CDR1 SGHRS, CDR2 YFSETQ. The CDR3 runs to 14 residues. The ends were cut back, 10 bases at V and 0 bases at J, with 14 bases in the middle. Overall study results and limits: When two AZD1222 doses had been given, Spike-specific TCR breadth and depth rose. Repertoire sampling occurred only after the peak T cell response. Clonal diversity may have been underestimated, and the donors were mostly white British, with more females than males.

As concerns this clone: Its antigen is currently unknown.

Sample: peripheral blood, taken on day 0 of AZD1222 vaccination. The sequence was obtained from an adult in good health. This chain uses TRBV5-1 with TRBJ2-1, with D perhaps TRBD1 or TRBD2 (5 bases each). CDR3 bases: TGCGCCTCCTATTCAGGGAGCTCCTACAATGAGCAGTTCTTC. This codes for CASYSGSSYNEQFF.